These T cell receptor beta chains were read from a single sample in a study of cytomegalovirus exposure and HLA in healthy donors. Some clones are missing from TCRdb's copy, which holds only in-frame ones; the method was immunoSEQ multiplex PCR. Of about 200,000 clones detected, 82% appear once; the ten largest clones hold roughly 6%. Specimen: PBMCs. These receptors were obtained from a woman aged 45-59 years in good health and CMV-seropositive. CDR3s include the opening cysteine and the closing phenylalanine or tryptophan.

V	CDR3
TRBV18	CASSPGDRGFSYEQYF
TRBV2	CASTYRGEGEQYF
TRBV19	CASSVRDEQYF
TRBV4-1	CASSQERQGVVEQYF
TRBV18	CASSPFKGMNTEAFF
TRBV6-1	CASSEVASFGAPLHF
TRBV9	CASSVGGGLTPGANVLTF
TRBV18	CASSPQTGGTGELFF
TRBV15	CATSSSDRGQEAFF
TRBV19	CASSVSGSSYNEQFF
TRBV15	CATMTTGQSNEKLFF
TRBV19	CASSFGGGDQPQHF
TRBV28	CASSLSGGQRPQHF
TRBV28	CASTSGVGSQPQHF
TRBV5-6	CASSLWHNEKLFF
TRBV27	CASSFGGPRDTEAFF
TRBV7-3	CASSSEPNTEAFF
TRBV27	CASSLQPNNEQFF
TRBV7-9	CSSSSRLAPNEQYF
TRBV7-2	CASSLGAQGYYEQYF
TRBV27	CASSRHSQLSSGNTIYF
TRBV28	CASNVGSYSGNTIYF
TRBV6-1	CASSDTRGGLYGYTF
TRBV25-1	CASSDTGGAYNEQFF
TRBV5-4	CASSLMDSQETQYF
TRBV18	CASSSRNRVFTGELFF
TRBV27	CASRPGQSYEQYF
TRBV6-5	CASKIRDRVFEAFF
TRBV7-9	CASSLAPSGSWNF
TRBV7-6	CASSRRGDEQFF
TRBV19	CASSIALTESETQYF
TRBV19	CASSIYSGGAGTNEQFF
TRBV12-1	CASSRRLAPGNNEQFF
TRBV4-3	CASSQAQSTDTQYF
TRBV10-3	CAISDLEPGEQYF
TRBV27	CASSLVPLAANEQFF
TRBV11-2	CASSLGRGEQYF
TRBV5-1	CASSPERETQYF
TRBV30	CAWSATGGTEAFF
TRBV19	CASSTRQGATYEQYF
TRBV7-9	CSSSWDRGGYYEQYF
TRBV7-2	CATAAGVNTEAFF
TRBV6-5	CATTRTSGVNEQFF
TRBV6-1	CASKFAGMNSPLHF
TRBV28	CASTRGTNEKLFF
TRBV6-5	CASSLTGKTEAFF
TRBV27	CASILGQGVGETQYF
TRBV7-9	CASSFAGRGSTEAFF
TRBV7-9	CSSSLAVAGDHNEQFF
TRBV2	CASSDDRDNEQFF
TRBV2	CASDSVGLAGGADTQYF
TRBV7-9	CASSLNAGGAGTEAFF
TRBV28	CASSLGGQGHEQYF
TRBV9	CASSGTSGTGELFF